A selection of T cell receptor beta chains follows, all from one sample in a study of blood T cell repertoires in COVID-19. Data came from immunoSEQ multiplex PCR; TCRdb stores just in-frame clones and leaves some out. The table records around 160,000 clones, about 84% of them present only once. The material sequenced was peripheral blood. All receptors come from a man aged 60 to 75 with active or convalescent COVID-19. Each CDR3 is given with its conserved first and last residue. D genes are given only for firm matches. Only part of the rows carry a size: once, few, many, or a class if the clone is expanded.

D gene	V gene	J gene	clone size	CDR3 DNA	CDR3 protein
TRBD2	TRBV29-1	TRBJ2-7	.	TGCAGCGTTGCGATCGGGAGGAGCGGCGAGCAGTACTTC	CSVAIGRSGEQYF
TRBD1	TRBV30	TRBJ2-6	.	TGTGCCTGGAGTGTACGTCACAGGGGCCGCTCTGGGGCCAACGTCCTGACTTTC	CAWSVRHRGRSGANVLTF
TRBD1	TRBV7-9	TRBJ1-2	.	TGTGCCAGCAGCTCGGGACAGGGGGGAGGCTATGGCTACACCTTC	CASSSGQGGGYGYTF
TRBD1	TRBV24-1	TRBJ2-5	.	TGTGCCACCAGTGATTCAGGGGGCGCGGAGACCCAGTACTTC	CATSDSGGAETQYF
.	TRBV28	TRBJ1-6	.	TGTGCCAGCATCCACGGGGGGGAAGGGAATTCACCCCTCCACTTT	CASIHGGEGNSPLHF
.	TRBV7-9	TRBJ2-2	.	TGTGCCAGCAGCCCGGACTCCTACACCGGGGAGCTGTTTTTT	CASSPDSYTGELFF
TRBD2	TRBV5-1	TRBJ2-1	.	TGCGCCAGCAGCATAGCGGGAGCTGTGAATGAGCAGTTCTTC	CASSIAGAVNEQFF
TRBD2	TRBV6-4	TRBJ2-2	.	TGTGCCAGCAGTGCTCGACGGGGAGGGCACGGTGGGGAGCTGTTTTTT	CASSARRGGHGGELFF
.	TRBV5-4	TRBJ2-5	.	TGTGCCAGCAGCCCTGCTGGTGGGGCCGTTGAGACCCAGTACTTC	CASSPAGGAVETQYF
TRBD1	TRBV7-6	TRBJ2-7	few	TGTGCCAGCAGCTTAGGGACAGGGTTGGGGACCTACGAGCAGTACTTC	CASSLGTGLGTYEQYF
TRBD1	TRBV9	TRBJ1-2	.	TGTGCCAGCAGCGCCCTTGACAGGGGGGGTGGCTACACCTTC	CASSALDRGGGYTF
.	TRBV4-1	TRBJ2-7	.	TGCGCCAGCAGCCAAGTTTTGAGACTAAAACCCTACGAGCAGTACTTC	CASSQVLRLKPYEQYF
TRBD1	TRBV2	TRBJ2-7	once	TGTGCCAGCAGCCTACAGGGGGCCCCCTACGAGCAGTACTTC	CASSLQGAPYEQYF
TRBD1	TRBV20-1	TRBJ1-2	.	TGCAGTGCTAGTCCTGGGACAGGGGATGGCTACACCTTC	CSASPGTGDGYTF
TRBD1	TRBV6-5	TRBJ1-2	.	TGTGCCAGCAAACGAGGACAGGGATCCTATGGCTACACCTTC	CASKRGQGSYGYTF
.	TRBV6-2/TRBV6-3	TRBJ1-6	.	TGTGCCAGCAGTTACGACAGAGTTTCACCCCTCCACTTT	CASSYDRVSPLHF
.	TRBV6-5	TRBJ2-7	.	TGTGCCAGCGGCCTACAGGGGCCGGCGGGGGAGCAGTACTTC	CASGLQGPAGEQYF
.	TRBV4-1	TRBJ1-5	.	TGCGCCAGCAGCGCCCAGGGCCCGCTAACCAATCAGCCCCAGCATTTT	CASSAQGPLTNQPQHF
TRBD2	TRBV6-5	TRBJ2-2	.	TGTGCCAGCAGTTACGGAGCGGGAGGCGGGACCGGGGAGCTGTTTTTT	CASSYGAGGGTGELFF
TRBD2	TRBV6-1	TRBJ2-1	.	TGTGCCAGCAGTGAAAGCGGGAGTACCTACAATGAGCAGTTCTTC	CASSESGSTYNEQFF
.	TRBV9	TRBJ2-3	.	TGTGCCAGCAGCGTAGGGGGACTTAGGCTCCCAGATACGCAGTATTTT	CASSVGGLRLPDTQYF
.	TRBV7-2	TRBJ2-5	.	TGTGCCAGCAGTCTCGGACAGATCCAAGAGACCCAGTACTTC	CASSLGQIQETQYF
.	TRBV20-1	TRBJ1-1	.	TGCAGTGCTAGTTTACTCGGGGGGGGAAGCACTGAAGCTTTCTTT	CSASLLGGGSTEAFF
TRBD2	TRBV19	TRBJ2-1	.	TGTGCCAGTAGTATAGATAGCGGGAGGTTAAATGAGCAGTTCTTC	CASSIDSGRLNEQFF
TRBD2	TRBV19	TRBJ2-1	.	TGTGCCAGTAGTAGGGGACTAGCGGGAGGGCTTTACAATGAGCAGTTCTTC	CASSRGLAGGLYNEQFF
.	TRBV19	TRBJ2-5	.	TGTGCCAGTAGTATAGGTCCAGGGACACAAGAGACCCAGTACTTC	CASSIGPGTQETQYF
.	TRBV19	TRBJ1-1	.	TGTGCCAGCCGGTTAGGGGGTGGGAACACTGAAGCTTTCTTT	CASRLGGGNTEAFF
.	TRBV6-5	TRBJ1-1	.	TGTGCCAGCAGTTACGCGGTCACTGGCACTGAAGCTTTCTTT	CASSYAVTGTEAFF
.	TRBV3-1/TRBV3-2	TRBJ2-7	once	TGTGCCAGCAGCCAGGGGGCTTACGAGCAGTACTTC	CASSQGAYEQYF
.	TRBV9	TRBJ2-3	.	TGTGCCAGCAGCGTAGCCCCCACATCAGATACGCAGTATTTT	CASSVAPTSDTQYF
TRBD1	TRBV9	TRBJ1-3	.	TGTGCCAGCAGCGTAGCGGGGCAGGGGGCGTCTGGAAACACCATATATTTT	CASSVAGQGASGNTIYF
.	TRBV5-5	TRBJ1-3	few	TGTGCCAGCAGCTCGGGCAGCGGCTCTGGAAACACCATATATTTT	CASSSGSGSGNTIYF
.	TRBV7-3	TRBJ1-1	.	TGTGCCAGCAGCTTAATGCCAGGGCGGAACACTGAAGCTTTCTTT	CASSLMPGRNTEAFF
.	TRBV4-3	TRBJ2-1	.	TGCGCCAGCAGCCAAGTTGCGGGGACCAACCTTCACAATGAGCAGTTCTTC	CASSQVAGTNLHNEQFF
.	TRBV6-5	TRBJ2-1	.	TGTGCCAGCAGGCCGACTTACAATGAGCAGTTCTTC	CASRPTYNEQFF
.	TRBV10-3	TRBJ1-1	.	TGTGCCATCAGCCCCCCGGGGAACACTGAAGCTTTCTTT	CAISPPGNTEAFF
TRBD2	TRBV24-1	TRBJ2-5	.	TGTGCCACCAGTGAGGCAGGGCGGGGGGAGACCCAGTACTTC	CATSEAGRGETQYF
.	TRBV2	TRBJ2-1	many	TGTGCCAGCAGTCTCGGGGGCTACAATGAGCAGTTCTTC	CASSLGGYNEQFF
TRBD2	TRBV9	TRBJ2-7	.	TGTGCCAGCAGCGCCAATAGTATAGCGGGAGCCTGGCAGTACTTC	CASSANSIAGAWQYF
TRBD1	TRBV19	TRBJ1-1	.	TGTGCCAGTAGTTATCGGACAGGGAACACTGAAGCTTTCTTT	CASSYRTGNTEAFF
.	TRBV4-2	TRBJ1-3	.	TGTGCCAGCAGCCAAGATCGACGGGTTTCAGGAAACACCATATATTTT	CASSQDRRVSGNTIYF
.	TRBV5-1	TRBJ2-1	few	TGCGCCAGCAGCTTGGCACAGGGAGGGGGTGAGCAGTTCTTC	CASSLAQGGGEQFF
TRBD2	TRBV2	TRBJ2-5	.	TGTGCCAGCAGTGAAAGGGGACTAGCGGGAGAGACCCAGTACTTC	CASSERGLAGETQYF
.	TRBV19	TRBJ2-7	.	TGTGCCAGTAGTCCGACAGACAGGCCCTACGAGCAGTACTTC	CASSPTDRPYEQYF
TRBD1	TRBV7-2	TRBJ1-1	.	TGTGCCAGCAGCTTACGTCAGGGGGCTTACGGTGAAGCTTTCTTT	CASSLRQGAYGEAFF
TRBD2	TRBV30	TRBJ2-7	few	TGTGCCTGGACCAGCGGACTAGCGGGAGGGCCTGGAGAGCAGTACTTC	CAWTSGLAGGPGEQYF
.	TRBV14	TRBJ1-2	.	TGTGCCAGCAGCCAAACCAGGGGACACGGGGCCACCAGACCGTTAGCTAACTATGGCTACACCTTC	CASSQTRGHGATRPLANYGYTF
.	TRBV5-1	TRBJ1-3	.	TGCGCCAGCAGCGAAGGACAGTCTGGAAACACCATATATTTT	CASSEGQSGNTIYF
.	TRBV5-5	TRBJ2-7	.	TGTGCCAGCAGCCCGCGGGCCAAGATTTACGAGCAGTACTTC	CASSPRAKIYEQYF
.	TRBV28	TRBJ1-1	.	TGTGCCAGCAGTTTAAACAGGGAGACTGAAGCTTTCTTT	CASSLNRETEAFF
TRBD1	TRBV5-6	TRBJ1-1	.	TGTGCCAGCAGCATCCACCCGGCCTGGGGACAGGGGATGAACACTGAAGCTTTCTTT	CASSIHPAWGQGMNTEAFF
.	TRBV6-5	TRBJ2-3	.	TGTGCCAGCAGTAACAACCCCCTAGACGGAGATACGCAGTATTTT	CASSNNPLDGDTQYF
.	TRBV28	TRBJ1-5	.	TGTGCCAGCAGTTCGACCAGGGGTGGTCGGCCCCAGCATTTT	CASSSTRGGRPQHF
.	TRBV12-3/TRBV12-4	TRBJ2-7	.	TGTGCCAGCCAACGGGGCTCCTACGAGCAGTACTTC	CASQRGSYEQYF
.	TRBV28	TRBJ2-3	.	TGTGCCAGCAGGGGGGGTATGACAGATACGCAGTATTTT	CASRGGMTDTQYF
.	TRBV3-1/TRBV3-2	TRBJ1-1	.	TGTGCCAGCAGCCCCCTAGGACAGTCTAACACTGAAGCTTTCTTT	CASSPLGQSNTEAFF
TRBD1	TRBV19	TRBJ1-1	.	TGTGCCAGTAGTAAAGGGACAGAGGGCACCCAAGCTTTCTTT	CASSKGTEGTQAFF
.	TRBV27	TRBJ1-1	.	TGTGCCAGCAGTCCTAGACAGGCCACCAGGGCTTTCTTT	CASSPRQATRAFF
.	TRBV4-3	TRBJ1-3	.	TGCGCCAGCAGCCGCGGCCTCGAGGGAGGAAACACCATATATTTT	CASSRGLEGGNTIYF